This T cell receptor (beta chain) was recorded in a study of radiotherapy plus CTLA-4 blockade in lung cancer. Background on the study: Objective responses were recorded in about 18% of patients, with disease control recorded in 30% to 35%.

This CDR3 has 15 amino acids. Per the germline V gene, CDR1 is SGHRS and CDR2 is YFSETQ. V was clipped by 0 bases and J by 6 bases; unmatched bases: 5. Clones were read by immunoSEQ multiplex PCR, and TCRdb kept only the in-frame ones, dropping some. The data contain 50,000 to 75,000 clones, about 80% of them singletons. The chain carries TRBV5-1 and TRBJ2-1, with 8 nucleotides matching TRBD2. The source is a human donor with non-small cell lung cancer who had a complete response to radiotherapy plus ipilimumab. The sample was peripheral blood, taken from a patient treated with radiotherapy plus ipilimumab. For the CDR3, the DNA is TGCGCCAGCAGCTTGGAAGCGGGGGTTGCCAATGAGCAGTTCTTC. It codes for CASSLEAGVANEQFF. Complete variable domain (other parts from reference TRBV5-1 and TRBJ2-1): KAGVTQTPRYLIKTRGQQVTLSCSPISGHRSVSWYQQTPGQGLQFLFEYFSETQRNKGNFPGRFSGRQFSNSRSEMNVSTLELGDSALYLCASSLEAGVANEQFFGPGTRLTVL.